This T cell receptor (beta chain) was sequenced in a study of glioma-infiltrating T cells. Amplification of TCR alpha and beta CDR3 regions from RNA used iRepertoire nested multiplex PCR. Tissue mRNA or PBMC total RNA, about 85-400 ng, went into one-step reverse transcription and amplification. TCRdb reprocessed the multiplex PCR reads with MiXCR, giving one entry per CDR3 protein. The sample contains some 180,000 distinct CDR3 sequences, more than 25% of which appear only once. V was trimmed by 3 bases and J by 4 bases, leaving 9 bases between them. Germline loops: CDR1 MDHEN, CDR2 SYDVKM. The CDR3 is 13 amino acids. On this clonotype itself: As yet, its antigen is unknown.

Study-wide findings and caveats: Tissue and blood shared very few CDR3 sequences. Non-neoplastic patients had below-expected tissue-blood divergence, while all gliomas exceeded expectation.

This TCR was recovered from a human donor with low-grade glioma or glioblastoma, undergoing nonglioma brain surgery, or in good health (not recorded which). The V and J genes are TRBV28 and TRBJ2-5, with a possible D match to TRBD2 (5 bases). Sequencing was carried out using glioma tissue, nonneoplastic brain tissue, or PBMCs (not recorded which). The CDR3 region is CASSFSGRETQYF. The DNA for the CDR3 is TGTGCCAGCAGTTTTTCGGGGAGAGAGACCCAGTACTTC.